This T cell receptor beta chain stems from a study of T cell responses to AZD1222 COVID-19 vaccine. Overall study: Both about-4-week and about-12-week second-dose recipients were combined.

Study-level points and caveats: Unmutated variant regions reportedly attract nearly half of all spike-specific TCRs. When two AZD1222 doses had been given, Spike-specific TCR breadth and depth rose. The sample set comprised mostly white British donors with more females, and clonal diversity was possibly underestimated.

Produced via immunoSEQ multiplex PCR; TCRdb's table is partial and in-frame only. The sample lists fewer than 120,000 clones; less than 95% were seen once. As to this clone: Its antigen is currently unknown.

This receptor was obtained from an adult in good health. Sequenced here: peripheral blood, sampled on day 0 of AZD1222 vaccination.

The CDR3 DNA sequence: TGTGCCAGCAGCCCCGGTGAGCGTACTAACTATGGCTACACCTTC. Its translation: CASSPGERTNYGYTF. V gene TRBV6-5 combines with J gene TRBJ1-2, with D uncertain. CDR3 size: 15 residues. V dropped 6 bases and J dropped 0 bases, with 14 bases sitting between them. Germline values: CDR1 MNHEY, CDR2 SVGAGI.